This T cell receptor (beta chain) was retrieved from a study of blood T cell repertoires in COVID-19. V lost 0 bases and J 4 bases, leaving 16 bases between the germline ends. The CDR3 length is 16 residues. The germline V gene encodes CDR1 SGHRS and CDR2 YFSETQ. In the original processing: Quantification of nucleated cells was approximated via reference gene primer amplification. TCRdb's copy holds only in-frame clones and misses some; the assay was immunoSEQ multiplex PCR. V, J and clone size are taken as reported in that table, and D and trimming were inferred from the DNA itself. Here the sample spans hundreds of thousands of clones, approximately 78% being singletons.

Sample: PBMCs or T cells enriched from blood (not recorded which). The clonotype comes from a man in his forties or fifties who had been exposed to COVID-19. V and J are TRBV5-1 and TRBJ1-2; TRBD1 is a possible D gene (5 bases). This CDR3 reads CASSLAGGPYGYGYTF. The CDR3 DNA follows: TGCGCCAGCAGCTTGGCCGGGGGTCCGTACGGCTATGGCTACACCTTC.